The TCR beta chain under discussion was sequenced for a study of tumor-infiltrating lymphocytes in primary liver carcinoma (dated 2017 in TCRdb). For context, the study as a whole: Hepatocellular carcinoma (four) or combined HCC and intrahepatic cholangiocarcinoma (one) was present in the five patients, who were three men and two women aged 30 to 69 years. A total of about 35 specimens from 5 patients, comprising about 25 tumor regions, 5 adjacent noncancerous liver tissues and 5 peripheral blood samples, were covered by TCRbeta repertoire sequencing. Repertoires from technical replicates were highly reproducible, with mean shared-clone rates about 0.9 and correlation coefficients above 0.95. Roughly 3.5 to 7.13 million productive TCRbeta reads were obtained per sample, and no significant difference in read depth was found between tissue types. The study combined TCRbeta repertoire sequencing, expression microarrays and whole-exome sequencing across five regions of each liver tumor, with adjacent normal tissue and blood. To link TCRbeta repertoire diversity to the local molecular phenotype, the approximately 25 tumor region samples were profiled with Agilent mRNA microarrays. The tumors of the five patients were staged as T1-T3 N0M0, with maximum diameters ranging from roughly 4 to 11 cm. Findings and caveats that apply to the study as a whole: With just four to six patients in the study, the authors point out that the findings should be validated in a larger study. Because the samples were bulk and unsorted, CD4+ and CD8+ T cell repertoires could not be compared. A significantly larger repertoire fraction was made up by the top 250 clones in tumors than in blood (p = 0.039). Only the TCR beta chain was sequenced, so true repertoire diversity is likely underestimated because unpaired alpha chains were not captured. Repertoire overlap was higher between tumor regions (mean about 35%) than tumor-adjacent (approximately 17%) or tumor-blood (about 15%) pairs, consistent with antigen-driven expansion. Only roughly 8-25% of top clones appeared in all five regions of a tumor, which suggests that tumor-infiltrating T cells are spatially heterogeneous.

The germline V gene supplies CDR1 SGHAT and CDR2 FQNNGV. Including the terminal cysteine and phenylalanine, the CDR3 comprises 14 residues. The only DNA kept is the CDR3, 42 bases in frame from the first base. Without any cell sorting, total RNA and DNA were co-extracted from about 20-30 mg of bulk tissue using the AllPrep DNA/RNA mini kit. Roughly five patients with histopathologically diagnosed primary liver carcinoma underwent surgical resection in China between November 2015 and early 2016. At the time of sampling, the patients were treatment-naive and had chronic HBV infection. Each tumor was sampled at five spatially separated regions: the tumor centre plus the superior, inferior, left-lateral and right-lateral poles. According to histology, viable tumor cells made up more than 90% of every tumor sample. Fresh tumor and adjacent tissue pieces were bisected, with one half stored in RNAlater at -80 degrees C and the other half sent for histology.

Worth noting for this clonotype: No cognate antigen has been identified for it. A junction end diverges from the germline sequence, so it may reflect a read error.

A constant-region primer and ProtoScript II reverse transcriptase were used to reverse-transcribe TCRbeta-specific cDNA from 500 ng total RNA. The TCRbeta libraries were prepared through three rounds of nested multiplex PCR following a slightly modified ARM-PCR procedure. The first two PCR rounds used multiplex TRBV1-TRBV30 forward primers with a Cbeta reverse primer, each for about 11 cycles. Sample barcodes and Illumina adapters were added in a final 25-cycle PCR using Deep VentR polymerase. Amplicons of 200-500 bp were gel-purified with a QIAquick gel extraction kit before sequencing. An Illumina HiSeq 2500 was used to sequence the TCRbeta amplicons with 250-bp paired-end reads. In the source study's methods: To recover full CDR3 sequences, reads were quality-trimmed using Trimmomatic v0.33 and paired reads were then merged using FLASH v1.2.11. V, D and J germline segments were assigned to the rearranged TCRbeta sequences using MiGEC v1.2.1b. Clonotype statistics and Shannon-Wiener diversity indices were computed with VDJtools v1.0.0. To reduce sampling bias, subsequent analyses other than the diversity analysis used only the 250 most abundant clonotypes in each sample. TCRdb reprocessing: public reads trimmed at Q25 with fastp, clones called with MiXCR, in-frame beta chains kept. Rows are unified per CDR3 protein, each entry keeping the most common DNA and genes. In this record, the V and J calls reflect TCRdb's handling and not the investigators' own analysis. The sample contains around 27,000 distinct CDR3 sequences, approximately 78% of them found a single time. The leading ten clones occupy approximately 45% of the sample.

The origin of this receptor is a man aged 40-55 years with primary liver carcinoma and hepatitis B virus infection. The chain joins TRBV11-2 to TRBJ2-7; the D gene lacks a confident call. Sequenced input: liver tumor tissue from sampling region 3. The meaning of the sample's cell subset or site label: tumor region T3, left-lateral pole. The DNA reads as follows: TGTGCCAGCAGTTTATTAGGGCAAAACTACAAGCAGTACTTT. This encodes CASSLLGQNYKQYF. The CDR3 plus the reference TRBV11-2 and TRBJ2-7 genes for the other parts give the full variable domain: EAGVAQSPRYKIIEKRQSVAFWCNPISGHATLYWYQQILGQGPKLLIQFQNNGVVDDSQLPKDRFSAERLKGVDSTLKIQPAKLEDSAVYLCASSLLGQNYKQYFGPGTRLTVT.